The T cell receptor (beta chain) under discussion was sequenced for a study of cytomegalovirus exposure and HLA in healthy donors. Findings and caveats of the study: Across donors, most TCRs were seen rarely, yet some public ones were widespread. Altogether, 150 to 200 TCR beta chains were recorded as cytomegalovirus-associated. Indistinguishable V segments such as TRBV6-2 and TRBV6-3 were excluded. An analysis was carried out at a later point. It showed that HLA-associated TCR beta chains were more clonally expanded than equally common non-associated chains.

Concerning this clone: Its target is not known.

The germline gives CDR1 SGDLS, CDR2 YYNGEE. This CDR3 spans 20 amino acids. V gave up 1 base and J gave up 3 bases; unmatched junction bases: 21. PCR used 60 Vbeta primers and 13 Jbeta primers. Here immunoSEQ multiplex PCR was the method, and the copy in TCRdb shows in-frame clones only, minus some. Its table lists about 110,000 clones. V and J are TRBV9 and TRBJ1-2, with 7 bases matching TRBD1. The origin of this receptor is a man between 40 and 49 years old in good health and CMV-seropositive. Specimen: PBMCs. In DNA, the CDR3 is TGTGCCAGCAGCGTACCCAGAGACCCCCGGGACAGCCGATCGGACTATGGCTACACCTTC. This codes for CASSVPRDPRDSRSDYGYTF.